This paragraph reports one T cell receptor (beta chain). Its antigen is not identified. This sample is drawn from a study of response to subunit inactivated influenza vaccine. Study conclusions and caveats: Authors suggested few new T cells are recruited by each seasonal influenza vaccination.

TCRdb reprocessed the RT-PCR reads via MiXCR and lists one record per CDR3 protein. The table shows 300,000 to 350,000 distinct CDR3 sequences, with 20% to 25% occurring only once. Germline values: CDR1 SGHDN, CDR2 FVKESK. V lost 0 bases, J lost 4 bases, and 8 bases stayed unmatched. This CDR3 comprises 17 residues. The TCR sequence derives from a man aged 45 to 75 who received an inactivated influenza vaccine. The input for sequencing was PBMCs from blood, taken 21 months after vaccination. This rearrangement joins TRBV14 to TRBJ2-7; TRBD2 agrees at 11 bases. CDR3 DNA: TGTGCCAGCAGCCAAGATCCTACTAGCGGGGGCAGATACGAGCAGTACTTC. Protein sequence: CASSQDPTSGGRYEQYF.